This T cell receptor beta chain derives from a study of blood T cell repertoires in COVID-19. About the research overall: Acute and convalescent COVID-19 samples came from the United States, Italy and Spain. T cells, B-cell-depleted T cells, or PBMCs provided the cDNA or gDNA that served as material.

The V gene's germline CDR1 is GTSNPN and CDR2 SVGIG (reference sequence). CDR3 size: 13 residues. Trimming pared 0 bases from V and 7 bases from J, leaving 10 bases between. In the original processing: Reference gene primer amplification in the assay estimated nucleated cell counts. Profiled with immunoSEQ multiplex PCR; TCRdb holds only in-frame clones, not every one. V and J calls and clone size are copied from that table; D and trimming were computed from the DNA. The sample yields 55,000 or so clones, 82% seen once. The chain recombines TRBV30 with TRBJ2-4; D may be TRBD1 (7 bases). The TCR sequence derives from a human donor in a cohort sampled during active or convalescent COVID-19. Sequences were obtained from peripheral blood. CDR3 DNA sequence: TGTGCCTGGAGTGTACCAGGGGGGAACATTCAGTACTTC. It codes for CAWSVPGGNIQYF. Full variable domain (rest looked up from reference TRBV30 and TRBJ2-4): SQTIHQWPATLVQPVGSPLSLECTVEGTSNPNLYWYRQAAGRGLQLLFYSVGIGQISSEVPQNLSASRPQDRQFILSSKKLLLSDSGFYLCAWSVPGGNIQYFGAGTRLSVL.